The 28 T cell receptor beta chains below all came from one sample that was sequenced in a study of blood T cell repertoires in COVID-19. Repertoires were generated with immunoSEQ multiplex PCR, while TCRdb's copy carries only in-frame clones and drops some. Of approximately 320,000 clones in the sample, approximately 85% were seen once. Sequences were obtained from peripheral blood. The receptor source for this set is a human donor in a cohort sampled during active COVID-19.

This chain connects TRBV6-5 to TRBJ1-2, with 7 bases matching TRBD1. The CDR3 contains 13 residues. The germline CDR1 and CDR2 sequences are MNHEY and SVGAGI. J was trimmed by 4 bases and V by 4 bases; bases with no gene match: 3. CDR3 nucleotides: TGTGCCAGCAGTTGGGGACAGCTCTATGGCTACACCTTC. Its translation: CASSWGQLYGYTF.

The chain employs TRBV19 and TRBJ2-3, with D possibly TRBD1 on 5 matching bases. CDR1 is LNHDA, CDR2 SQIVND, per germline (reference sequence). The V end lost 3 bases, the J end lost 2 bases, and 15 bases lay between the germline ends. The CDR3 sequence is 16 residues long. The CDR3 nucleotides read TGTGCCAGTAGTATCACAGGCAAAAAACTCACAGATACGCAGTATTTT. Protein: CASSITGKKLTDTQYF.

V and J are TRBV7-9 and TRBJ1-3; 8 bases are shared with TRBD1. CDR1 and CDR2 (germline): SEHNR, FQNEAQ (reference sequence). V was pared by 5 bases and J by 0 bases, with 3 bases of the junction left unmatched. This CDR3 comprises 15 residues. Written as DNA, the CDR3 is TGTGCCAGCAGCGCGACAGGGGTCTCTGGAAACACCATATATTTT. The encoded protein is CASSATGVSGNTIYF.

The chain recombines TRBV7-9 with TRBJ2-3; 9 nucleotides agree with TRBD2. V lost 1 base to trimming and J lost 2 bases; unmatched junction nucleotides: 1. The germline gives CDR1 SEHNR, CDR2 FQNEAQ (reference sequence). The CDR3 contains 15 residues. CDR3 amino acids: CASSLERGDTDTQYF. The DNA of the CDR3 is TGTGCCAGCAGCTTAGAGCGGGGGGACACAGATACGCAGTATTTT.

V gene TRBV7-3 combines with J gene TRBJ2-2; TRBD2 aligns across 7 bases. CDR1 and CDR2 from the germline V gene are SGHTA and FQGTGA. The ends lost 4 bases at V and 2 bases at J; junction bases unmatched: 7. The CDR3 runs 16 residues. The CDR3 reads CASSSIAGHNTGELFF. The CDR3, as DNA: TGTGCCAGCAGCTCGATAGCGGGCCATAACACCGGGGAGCTGTTTTTT.

This rearrangement joins TRBV18 to TRBJ1-4, with TRBD1 matching 9 bases. V lost 6 bases and J lost 8; bases outside the gene matches: 4. Per the germline V gene, CDR1 is KGHSH and CDR2 is LQKENI. The CDR3 has 13 amino acids. CDR3 sequence (DNA): TGTGCCAGCTCGGGACAGGGTGAAGAAAAACTGTTTTTT. This sequence encodes CASSGQGEEKLFF.

The V gene is TRBV6-1, the J gene TRBJ1-2; possibly TRBD1 for D (5 bases). CDR1 is MNHNS, CDR2 SASEGT, per germline. There are 14 residues in the CDR3. V lost 3 bases to trimming and J lost 7 bases, with 15 bases between them. The CDR3 sequence: CASSDAAQGGGYTF. The CDR3 bases are TGTGCCAGCAGTGACGCGGCCCAGGGAGGTGGCTACACCTTC.

This chain uses TRBV19 with TRBJ1-1, with D uncertain. Germline loops: CDR1 LNHDA, CDR2 SQIVND (reference sequence). The CDR3 is 12 residues long. CDR3 bases: TGTGCAACTAGAGGGCAAGGACCTGAAGCTTTCTTT. Residues: CATRGQGPEAFF. Looking up the rest from reference TRBV19 and TRBJ1-1 gives the full variable domain: DGGITQSPKYLFRKEGQNVTLSCEQNLNHDAMYWYRQDPGQGLRLIYYSQIVNDFQKGDIAEGYSVSREKKESFPLTVTSAQKNPTAFYLCATRGQGPEAFFGQGTRLTVV.

The chain employs TRBV3-1 (or the pseudogene TRBV3-2) and TRBJ2-3; D gene uncertain. The germline gives CDR1 LGHDT, CDR2 YNNKEL (reference sequence). CDR3 size: 13 residues. Trimming left V 3 bases short and J 5 bases short, with 9 bases between. The chain's CDR3 is CASSHSYIDTQYF. The CDR3 DNA reads TGTGCCAGCAGCCACAGTTATATAGATACGCAGTATTTT.

The rearrangement links TRBV18 to TRBJ2-3, with TRBD1 matching over 12 bases. This CDR3 has 16 residues. Per the germline V gene, CDR1 is KGHSH and CDR2 is LQKENI. J lost 6 bases, V lost 5 bases, and 9 bases had no gene match. This CDR3 is CASSVAGTGGPDTQYF. The DNA of the CDR3 is TGTGCCAGCTCAGTGGCCGGGACAGGGGGCCCCGATACGCAGTATTTT.

The genes are TRBV6-1 and TRBJ1-3; no clear D gene. The CDR3 sequence is 15 residues long. V dropped 5 bases and J dropped 0 bases, with 11 bases sitting between them. The V gene's germline CDR1 is MNHNS and CDR2 SASEGT. The CDR3: CASSLTSSSGNTIYF. The CDR3 bases are TGTGCCAGCAGTCTGACTTCCAGCTCTGGAAACACCATATATTTT.

This rearrangement joins TRBV7-9 to TRBJ1-1; TRBD1 might be the D (6 bases). This CDR3 has 17 amino acids. Germline CDR1 is SEHNR and CDR2 is FQNEAQ (reference sequence). With 1 base removed from V and 2 bases from J, the gap between germline ends came to 17 bases. This CDR3 reads CASSLGPERGRNTEAFF. CDR3 bases: TGTGCCAGCAGCTTAGGGCCCGAGAGGGGGAGAAACACTGAAGCTTTCTTT. The entire variable domain, with the rest obtained from reference TRBV7-9 and TRBJ1-1, is as follows: DTGVSQNPRHKITKRGQNVTFRCDPISEHNRLYWYRQTLGQGPEFLTYFQNEAQLEKSRLLSDRFSAERPKGSFSTLEIQRTEQGDSAMYLCASSLGPERGRNTEAFFGQGTRLTVV.

The chain employs TRBV6-5 and TRBJ2-2; possible D gene TRBD1, 6 bases. Germline CDR1 and CDR2: MNHEY and SVGAGI. V dropped 5 bases and J dropped 1 base, with 8 bases sitting between them. This CDR3 spans 14 amino acids. Here the CDR3 DNA reads TGTGCCAGCAGTAGGGGGTTGAACACCGGGGAGCTGTTTTTT. Residues: CASSRGLNTGELFF.

This chain uses TRBV5-1 with TRBJ2-3, with 13 bases lining up with TRBD2. V trimming: 4 bases; J trimming: 5 bases; junction bases outside the gene matches: 7. CDR1 is SGHRS, CDR2 YFSETQ, per germline. CDR3 length equals 16 residues. The CDR3 loop is CASSPRTSGGIDTQYF. Written as DNA, the CDR3 is TGCGCCAGCAGCCCAAGGACTAGCGGGGGAATAGATACGCAGTATTTT.

The chain uses TRBV24-1 and TRBJ1-5; tentatively, D is TRBD1 (6 bases). Germline values: CDR1 KGHDR, CDR2 SFDVKD. V lost 3 bases to trimming and J lost 5 bases, with 10 bases between them. CDR3 size: 14 residues. The CDR3 spells CATSDPHRDQPQHF. The CDR3 DNA reads as TGTGCCACCAGTGATCCGCACAGGGATCAGCCCCAGCATTTT.

V is TRBV5-1 and J is TRBJ2-3; D is possibly TRBD1 (5 bases). CDR3 length equals 14 residues. Deletions cut 0 bases from V and 6 bases from J, with 11 bases between. Germline V lookup: CDR1 SGHRS, CDR2 YFSETQ. The CDR3 nucleotides read TGCGCCAGCAGCTTGGGACAGACGGGTGATACGCAGTATTTT. Its translation: CASSLGQTGDTQYF.

The chain links TRBV13 to TRBJ2-7, with D hard to call. CDR1 is PRHDT and CDR2 is FYEKMQ in the germline V gene (reference sequence). This CDR3 is built from 14 residues. V was shortened by 5 bases and J by 0 bases, with 11 bases between the two germline ends. The DNA of the CDR3 is TGTGCCAGCAGCCTACAGACGGACTCCTACGAGCAGTACTTC. This translates into CASSLQTDSYEQYF.

This sequence joins TRBV6-6 and TRBJ2-6, with D unclear. Looked up from germline, CDR1 is MNHNY and CDR2 is SVGAGI (reference sequence). The V and J ends lost 6 bases and 1 base respectively, with 10 bases between them. The CDR3 length is 15 residues. CDR3 region: CASSRLVSGANVLTF. Written as DNA, the CDR3 is TGTGCCAGCAGCAGACTCGTTTCTGGGGCCAACGTCCTGACTTTC.

This clone was picked up many times. The chain recombines TRBV7-9 with TRBJ1-1, with 7 bases that match TRBD1. Losses at the gene ends were 8 bases for V and 3 bases for J; bases not matched to a gene: 9. Looked up from germline, CDR1 is SEHNR and CDR2 is FQNEAQ (reference sequence). The length of the CDR3 is 14 residues. The CDR3 bases are TGTGCCAGCCTCCCGAGACAGGGTGACACTGAAGCTTTCTTT. It encodes CASLPRQGDTEAFF.

This chain joins TRBV9 and TRBJ1-2; no clear D gene. Looked up from germline, CDR1 is SGDLS and CDR2 is YYNGEE. There are 13 residues in the CDR3. V was cut by 0 bases and J by 6 bases, with 9 bases left in between. The CDR3 reads CASSVGGGNGYTF. CDR3 DNA: TGTGCCAGCAGCGTAGGGGGAGGGAATGGCTACACCTTC.

V is TRBV10-2 and J is TRBJ2-2; 11 bases are a match to TRBD1. V trimming: 7 bases; J trimming: 4 bases; junction bases outside the gene matches: 5. CDR1 and CDR2 (germline): WSHSY, SAAADI. The CDR3 consists of 15 residues. The CDR3 spells CASKSGTGGTGELFF. In DNA, the CDR3 is TGCGCCAGCAAGTCCGGGACAGGGGGCACCGGGGAGCTGTTTTTT.

This chain uses TRBV6-5 with TRBJ1-2, with D possibly matching TRBD1 (5 bases). Trimming cost V 4 bases and J 0 bases, with 12 bases left between them. The length of the CDR3 is 15 residues. CDR1 MNHEY and CDR2 SVGAGI come from the germline V gene. CDR3 sequence reads: CASSSAGPPNYGYTF. CDR3 DNA: TGTGCCAGCAGTTCTGCAGGGCCCCCTAACTATGGCTACACCTTC.

The chain joins TRBV5-1 to TRBJ2-1; 8 bases agree with TRBD1. Per germline, CDR1 SGHRS and CDR2 YFSETQ. V gave up 3 bases and J gave up 8 bases; unmatched junction bases: 10. This CDR3 contains 15 residues. CDR3 protein: CASSSLGTGKDEQFF. As DNA, the CDR3 is TGCGCCAGCAGCTCACTCGGGACAGGAAAGGATGAGCAGTTCTTC.

The chain carries TRBV7-8 and TRBJ2-7, with D possibly TRBD2 on 7 matching bases. Germline V CDR1 and CDR2: SGHVS, FQNEAQ. Trimming took 5 bases from V and 7 from J, leaving 15 bases between them. The CDR3 has 13 residues. The CDR3 region is CASSLWGREEQYF. The CDR3 region has the DNA TGTGCCAGCAGCCTATGGGGGCGGGAGGAGCAGTACTTC.

The V gene is TRBV30, the J gene TRBJ1-3; possibly TRBD1 for D (6 bases). This CDR3 has 13 amino acids. The germline gives CDR1 GTSNPN, CDR2 SVGIG (reference sequence). Trimming stripped 1 base from V and 8 bases from J, with 12 bases between. The CDR3 DNA reads TGTGCCTGGAGTGGAGGGGGTGCGGACACCATATATTTT. Its protein product is CAWSGGGADTIYF.

This chain connects TRBV7-9 to TRBJ1-1, with no clear D. Trimming took off 4 bases at V and 2 bases at J, with 17 bases between the two ends. The CDR3 runs 16 residues. Germline V CDR1 and CDR2: SEHNR, FQNEAQ (reference sequence). DNA for the CDR3: TGTGCCAGCAGCTCTATCATTCGGACGGGAAACACTGAAGCTTTCTTT. Translated: CASSSIIRTGNTEAFF.

The count of this clone is one. The rearrangement joins TRBV24-1 to TRBJ2-2, with 9 positions matching TRBD2. CDR3 length: 16 amino acids. The germline CDR1 and CDR2 sequences are KGHDR and SFDVKD. The V segment lost 7 bases and the J segment 2 bases; nucleotides outside the gene matches: 7. The CDR3 spells CATRQAGGGNTGELFF. CDR3 DNA: TGTGCCACCAGGCAAGCGGGGGGCGGTAACACCGGGGAGCTGTTTTTT.

This clone is a singleton in its sample. The rearrangement joins TRBV5-1 to TRBJ1-6; no firm D call. Between the trimmed V and J ends, which lost 4 bases and 0 bases, there was a span of 11 bases. Germline V lookup: CDR1 SGHRS, CDR2 YFSETQ. This CDR3 is built from 16 residues. The CDR3 here is CASSNTGSSYNSPLHF. The DNA for the CDR3 is TGCGCCAGCAGCAACACTGGGAGCTCCTATAATTCACCCCTCCACTTT.